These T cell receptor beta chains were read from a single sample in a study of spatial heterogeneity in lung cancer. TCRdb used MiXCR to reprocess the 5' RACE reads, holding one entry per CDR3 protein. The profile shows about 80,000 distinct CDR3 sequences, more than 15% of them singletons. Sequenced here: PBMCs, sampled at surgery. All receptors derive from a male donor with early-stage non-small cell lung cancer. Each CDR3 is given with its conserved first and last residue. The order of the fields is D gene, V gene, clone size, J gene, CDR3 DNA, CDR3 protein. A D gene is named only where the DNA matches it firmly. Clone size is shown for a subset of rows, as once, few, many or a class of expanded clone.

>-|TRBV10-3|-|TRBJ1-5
TGTGCCATCAGTGAGTCGACCAGCAATCAGCCCCAGCATTTT
CAISESTSNQPQHF
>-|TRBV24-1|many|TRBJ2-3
TGTGCCACCAGTGATAGGGGGGCCGGAACAGATACGCAGTATTTT
CATSDRGAGTDTQYF
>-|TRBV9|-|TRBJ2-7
TGTGCCAGCAGCCCAGAAGGGCCCAGGGGTGGCTACGAGCAGTACTTC
CASSPEGPRGGYEQYF
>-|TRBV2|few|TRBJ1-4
TGTGCCAGCGAGGAGACACATACTAATGAAAAACTGTTTTTT
CASEETHTNEKLFF
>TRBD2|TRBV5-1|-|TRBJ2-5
TGCGCCAGCAGCTGGAGACTAGCGGGAGAAGAGACCCAGTACTTC
CASSWRLAGEETQYF
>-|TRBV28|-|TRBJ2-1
TGTGCCAGCAGTTTCCACGAGCTGGTCCTACGGAATGAGCAGTTCTTC
CASSFHELVLRNEQFF
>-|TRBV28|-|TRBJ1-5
TGTGCCAGCAGTTTATTCCGCGGGGGCGGTAGCAATCAGCCCCAGCATTTT
CASSLFRGGGSNQPQHF
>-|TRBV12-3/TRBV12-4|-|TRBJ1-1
TGTGCCAGCACTCCTACCCCAGGGGTCAAAGAAGCTTTCTTT
CASTPTPGVKEAFF
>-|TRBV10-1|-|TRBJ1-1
TGCGCCAGCAGTGTTAAAGGGCCCGAAGCTTTCTTT
CASSVKGPEAFF
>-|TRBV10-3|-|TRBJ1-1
TGTGCCATCACCGAGCGGACCCGAGACACTGAAGCTTTCTTT
CAITERTRDTEAFF
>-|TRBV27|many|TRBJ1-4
TGTGCCAGCAGTTTCCGGGGAGGGGAAAAACTGTTTTTT
CASSFRGGEKLFF
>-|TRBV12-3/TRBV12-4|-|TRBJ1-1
TGTGCCAGCAGTTTGCGGGACACCAATCCTGAAGCTTTCTTT
CASSLRDTNPEAFF
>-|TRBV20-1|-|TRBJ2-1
TGCAGTGCCTACGAAGGAATCACCTACAATGAGCAGTTCTTC
CSAYEGITYNEQFF
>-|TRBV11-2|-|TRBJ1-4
TGTGCCAGCAGCTTCCGGGGCCTTAATGAAAAACTGTTTTTT
CASSFRGLNEKLFF
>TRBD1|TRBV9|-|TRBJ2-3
TGTGCCAGCAGATCGGCGAGGACAGGGAGCACAGATACGCAGTATTTT
CASRSARTGSTDTQYF
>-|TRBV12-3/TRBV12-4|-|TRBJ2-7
TGTGCCAGCAGTCCGGCAGGGTCCCACGAGCAGTACTTC
CASSPAGSHEQYF
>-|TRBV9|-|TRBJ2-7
TGTGCCAGCAGCGTAGATGGCAGGGGCCACGAGCAGTACTTC
CASSVDGRGHEQYF
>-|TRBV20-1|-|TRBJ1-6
TGCAGTGCTAGAGATCGCAGCAGAAATAATTCACCCCTCCACTTT
CSARDRSRNNSPLHF
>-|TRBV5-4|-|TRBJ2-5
TGTGCCAGCAGCTTACGGGACATGTTTTACCAAGAGACCCAGTACTTC
CASSLRDMFYQETQYF
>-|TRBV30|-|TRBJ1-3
TGTGCCTGGAGCCTAATAGGAAACACCATATATTTT
CAWSLIGNTIYF
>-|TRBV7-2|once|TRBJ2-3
TGTGCCAGCAGCCCAATAGAAATAGATACGCAGTATTTT
CASSPIEIDTQYF
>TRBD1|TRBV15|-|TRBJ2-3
TGTGCCACCAGCAAGGGCCGGGACAGGCTTTCTAATACGCAGTATTTT
CATSKGRDRLSNTQYF
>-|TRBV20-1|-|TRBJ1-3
TGCAGTGCTAGAGATCCACTGAGCCACTCTGGAAACACCATATATTTT
CSARDPLSHSGNTIYF
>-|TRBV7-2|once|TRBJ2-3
TGTGCCAGCCGCAAAGGGGGAACTAGCACAGATACGCAGTATTTT
CASRKGGTSTDTQYF
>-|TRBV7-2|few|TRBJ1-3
TGTGCCAGCAGCTCCAGCCCTGGAAACACCATATATTTT
CASSSSPGNTIYF
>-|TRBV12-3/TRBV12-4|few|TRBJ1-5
TGTGCCAGCAGTTTGGGCAGGGGATGGACCCAGCATTTT
CASSLGRGWTQHF
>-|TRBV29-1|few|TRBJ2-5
TGCAGCGTTGAATTGGGTGGCGGGGAGACCCAGTACTTC
CSVELGGGETQYF
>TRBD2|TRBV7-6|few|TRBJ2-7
TGTGCCAGCAGCTTATCGGGGGGCTACGAGCAGTACTTC
CASSLSGGYEQYF
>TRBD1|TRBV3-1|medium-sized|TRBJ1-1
TGTGCCAGCAGCCACGACAGGGGGCAGGTAGCTTTCTTT
CASSHDRGQVAFF
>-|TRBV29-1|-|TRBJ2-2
TGCAGCGTTCTGGTTCGCGGATCCTCGAACACCGGGGAGCTGTTTTTT
CSVLVRGSSNTGELFF
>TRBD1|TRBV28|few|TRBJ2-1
TGTGCCAGCAGTTTCCAGGGGGCTTACAATGAGCAGTTCTTC
CASSFQGAYNEQFF
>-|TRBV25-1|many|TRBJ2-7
TGTGCCAGCAGTGATCTCCTCGAGCAGTACTTC
CASSDLLEQYF
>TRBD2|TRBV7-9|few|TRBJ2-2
TGTGCCAGCAGCCCCTTAGAGCGGGGGAACACCGGGGAGCTGTTTTTT
CASSPLERGNTGELFF
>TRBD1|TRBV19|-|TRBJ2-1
TGTGCCAGTACCATAGGGACAGGTCTTGATGATGAGCAGTTCTTC
CASTIGTGLDDEQFF
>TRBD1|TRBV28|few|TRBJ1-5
TGTGCCAGCAGCCCTCCAGGGGGAATGAATCAGCCCCAGCATTTT
CASSPPGGMNQPQHF
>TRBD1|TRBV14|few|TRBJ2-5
TGTGCCAGCAGCCAAGATCGGGACAGGGGGAAGCAGACCCAGTACTTC
CASSQDRDRGKQTQYF
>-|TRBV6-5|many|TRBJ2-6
TGTGCCAGCACCACAGGCTCTGGGGCCAACGTCCTGACTTTC
CASTTGSGANVLTF
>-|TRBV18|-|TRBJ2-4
TGTGCCAGCTCACCACCGCAGGGTCGGGAAAACATTCAGTACTTC
CASSPPQGRENIQYF
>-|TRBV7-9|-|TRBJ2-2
TGTTCCAGCAGAACCGGGACCGGGGGCGGGGAGCTGTTTTTT
CSSRTGTGGGELFF
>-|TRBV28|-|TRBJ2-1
TGTGCCAGCAGCAGAAGGTCGGAGAAATACAATGAGCAGTTCTTC
CASSRRSEKYNEQFF
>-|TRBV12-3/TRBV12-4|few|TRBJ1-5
TGTGCCAGCAGTTTCACAGCGTCACCCCAGCATTTT
CASSFTASPQHF
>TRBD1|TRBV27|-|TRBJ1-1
TGTGCCAGCAGTTTATCCGGGACAGGGGATAAAGCTTTCTTT
CASSLSGTGDKAFF
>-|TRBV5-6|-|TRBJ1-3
TGTGCCAGCACCCAACTGAGCTCTGGAAACACCATATATTTT
CASTQLSSGNTIYF
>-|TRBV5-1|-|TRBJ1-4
TGCGCCAGCAGCTTGGAATCGTCAGGGAGAGATGAAAAACTGTTTTTT
CASSLESSGRDEKLFF
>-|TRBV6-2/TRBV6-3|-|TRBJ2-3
TGTGCCAGCAGTTACCAGTTCACAGATACGCAGTATTTT
CASSYQFTDTQYF
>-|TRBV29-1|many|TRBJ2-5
TGCAGCGTAACCGACAGAATAAAAGAGACCCAGTACTTC
CSVTDRIKETQYF